The T cell receptor (beta chain) under discussion was sequenced for a study of blood T cell repertoires in COVID-19. Overall study: Collection of acute and convalescent COVID-19 samples took place in the United States, Italy and Spain.

Data came from immunoSEQ multiplex PCR; TCRdb stores just in-frame clones and leaves some out. The sample includes tens of thousands of clones, around 82% of them seen just once. Trimming at V came to 6 bases and at J to 10 bases, leaving 9 bases not matched to a gene. The CDR3 consists of 14 residues. Looked up from germline, CDR1 is MNHEY and CDR2 is SVGEGT. Sequencing was carried out using peripheral blood. V usage is TRBV6-2 or TRBV6-3 and J usage is TRBJ1-6; 7 bases agree with TRBD1. The clonotype comes from a human donor in a cohort sampled during active COVID-19. CDR3: CASSLQGKISPLHF. CDR3 nucleotides: TGTGCCAGCAGCCTACAGGGGAAGATCTCACCCCTCCACTTT.